One sample yielded the 5 T cell receptor beta chains listed below, sequenced in a study of spatial heterogeneity in lung cancer. Described time point: sample taken at primary tumor resection. TCRdb ran MiXCR on the 5' RACE reads and lists one entry per CDR3 protein. The data show approximately 22,000 distinct CDR3 sequences, with 4.5% to 7% seen just once and about 35% held by the top ten. The sample was PBMCs, taken at surgery. The origin of the receptors is a male donor with early-stage non-small cell lung cancer.

This clonotype was detected once. A much larger clone sits a single nucleotide away, making a read error possible. The rearrangement links TRBV6-6 to TRBJ1-1, with D possibly matching TRBD1 (5 bases). The CDR3 spans 13 residues. Germline V gene lookup returns CDR1 MNHNY and CDR2 SVGAGI (reference sequence). CDR3 in amino acids: CASSRQTGTEVFF. The CDR3 bases are TGTGCCAGCAGTAGACAGACGGGGACTGAAGTTTTCTTT.

This clonotype has only a few counts. The V gene is TRBV6-5, the J gene TRBJ1-2; 7 bases fit TRBD1. Trimming cost V 6 bases and J 3 bases; bases outside gene matches: 4. Germline V gives CDR1 MNHEY, CDR2 SVGAGI. This CDR3 has 13 residues. CDR3 residues: CASRNGQDYGYTF. CDR3 nucleotide sequence: TGTGCCAGCAGGAATGGACAGGACTATGGCTACACCTTC.

With regard to this clonotype: The junction departs from the called germline gene at one end, perhaps through a read error. The chain employs TRBV10-3 and TRBJ2-7, with 12 bases matching TRBD1. Germline CDR1 is ENHRY and CDR2 is SYGVKD. This CDR3 region has 15 residues. The CDR3 is CATSERGDRGQEQYF. CDR3 DNA: TGTGCCACCAGTGAGCGGGGGGACAGGGGGCAAGAGCAGTACTTC.

This clonotype came up many times. This rearrangement joins TRBV6-2 or TRBV6-3 to TRBJ2-7, with a tentative D call TRBD1 (5 bases). The CDR3 runs to 14 residues. V was pared by 6 bases and J by 2 bases, with 14 bases between. Germline V gene data show CDR1 as MNHEY and CDR2 as SVGEGT. This chain's CDR3 is CASRESGRTYEQYF. CDR3 nucleotides: TGTGCCAGCAGAGAGTCAGGGCGAACCTACGAGCAGTACTTC.

There are many counts of this clonotype. The chain recombines TRBV7-2 with TRBJ2-1; tentative D call: TRBD2 (6 bases). The CDR3 runs 15 residues. Germline V gives CDR1 SGHTA, CDR2 FQGNSA. Trimming pared 5 bases from V and 1 base from J, leaving 12 bases between. DNA for the CDR3: TGTGCCAGCAGCCCACGGGGGAGTTCCTACAATGAGCAGTTCTTC. It yields the protein CASSPRGSSYNEQFF.